This TCR beta chain is from a study of regulatory T cells in long-lasting Graves disease. Time point noted: newly diagnosed GD, antithyroid drugs for less than 3 months. There was RNA extracted from PBMCs, and the TCR library was made from it. The germline gives CDR1 MDHEN, CDR2 SYDVKM. This CDR3 is 13 amino acids long. With respect to this clonotype: The target antigen is unknown. This could be a read error, since a much larger clone is one nucleotide away.

Arm-PCR of CDR3 regions and iRepertoire HTBI primers were used to build TCR beta libraries. TCRdb redid the calling of the multiplex PCR reads with MiXCR, one entry per CDR3 protein. Of 350,000 to 550,000 distinct CDR3 sequences listed, 15% to 20% were seen once; the top ten hold about a quarter. Overall study results and limits: Samples came from peripheral blood alone, without thyroid tissue.

This sample also belongs to another study, concerning T cells in Graves' hyperthyroidism and ophthalmopathy. That report notes: Most thyroid clonotypes that were expanded above 0.001 also turned up in blood. The model made its ophthalmopathy prediction, and onset followed a median about 6 months later.

The chain has TRBV28 and TRBJ2-1, with D perhaps matching TRBD2 (6 bases). The TCR comes from a young woman with Graves disease. This material consisted of peripheral blood mononuclear cells (PBMCs), taken at new diagnosis, from a patient treated with antithyroid drugs. The CDR3, as DNA: TGTGCCAGCCGGGGGAGCTCCCACAATGAGCAGTTCTTC. It specifies CASRGSSHNEQFF.